This TCR beta chain was retrieved from a study of CDR3 diversity in severe acne (dated by TCRdb to between 2019 and 2020). This clonotype was seen at least ten times. Its antigen is currently not known. No per-base quality is available; no much larger clone lies one base away. Receptor amplification or capture employed PCR. Instrument on record: Illumina HiSeq 2000. Using fastp at Q25 and MiXCR, TCRdb reprocessed the public reads and kept productive beta chains. CDR3 protein duplicates are merged, each entry listing the most common genes and DNA. Here the sample has roughly 100,000 distinct CDR3 sequences; roughly half occur a single time. Around an eighth of the sample rests with the top ten. Sequencing was performed on blood. The sequence came from a male donor with acne.

CDR3 reads: CAISESPASGRYYTQYF. The DNA sequence follows: TGTGCCATCAGTGAGTCGCCGGCTAGCGGGAGATATTATACGCAGTATTTT. The rearrangement combines TRBV10-3 with TRBJ2-3; the junction holds 10 bases that match TRBD2. From the cysteine up to the phenylalanine, the CDR3 has a length of 17 residues. Only the CDR3 part of the read is kept: 51 bases, read in frame from the first base. The germline V gene encodes CDR1 ENHRY and CDR2 SYGVKD. Germline trimming amounts to 0 bases on V and 7 bases on J, with 10 as the count of junction bases outside the gene matches.